What follows is one T cell receptor beta chain and its context. The germline gene is not matched at one end of the junction; a read error may be the cause. This sample was included in a study of OX40 agonist ivuxolimab in advanced cancers. The overall study: Across the patients, intravenous ivuxolimab was delivered every 2 weeks at 0.01 to 10 mg/kg.

Germline loops: CDR1 SQVTM, CDR2 ANQGSEA. CDR3 length: 14 residues. TCRdb keeps only in-frame clones here, not all; method: immunoSEQ multiplex PCR. The repertoire holds around 35,000 clones, approximately 81% seen once, with 10% to 15% in the top ten. Blood sampling took place at baseline, cycle 4 day 1, and cycle 7 day 1. The V gene is TRBV29-1, the J gene TRBJ2-7; D is ambiguous. The receptor's source is an adult with an advanced solid tumor such as melanoma, head and neck, liver or kidney cancer. The input for sequencing was CD4+ or CD8+ T cells sorted from blood, taken in a trial of the OX40 agonist ivuxolimab. CDR3 coding DNA: TGCAGCGCTGAAGCCCGTTTCCCTTCTTACGAGCAGTACTTC. Its translation: CSAEARFPSYEQYF.